This T cell receptor beta chain was recovered during a study of control samples from healthy donors and cancer patients. The CDR3 sequence is 14 residues long. Germline V CDR1 and CDR2: SNHLY, FYNNEI. With 6 bases removed from V and 2 bases from J, the gap between germline ends came to 13 bases. Some clones are missing from TCRdb's copy, which holds only in-frame ones; the method was immunoSEQ multiplex PCR. The table includes 100,000 to 150,000 clones, roughly 91% detected once. The chain is built from TRBV2 and TRBJ2-5, with unresolved D. Sequenced input: blood. This clonotype was sampled from a man in his forties in good health. DNA for the CDR3: TGTGCCAGCAGCCTCGACACGACACAAGAGACCCAGTACTTC. It yields the protein CASSLDTTQETQYF.